These 17 T cell receptor beta chains were sequenced from one sample in a study of blood T cells in healthy people across ages. The second PCR ran about 6 to 11 cycles with a sample-barcoded 5' primer and J-beta primers. TCRdb re-derived calls from the 5' RACE reads in MiXCR, one entry per CDR3 protein. The profile shows hundreds of thousands of distinct CDR3 sequences, more than 45% of them singletons. The sequenced material came from blood. The receptors come from a man aged 30-40 years in good health.

The chain recombines TRBV5-1 with TRBJ2-1; either TRBD1 or TRBD2 may supply D (5 bases each). This CDR3 has 14 amino acids. The V end was cut by 6 bases, the J end by 3 bases, with 13 bases between. From germline, CDR1 is SGHRS and CDR2 YFSETQ. The CDR3 sequence is CASNQLGDYNEQFF. The CDR3 DNA reads as TGCGCCAGCAATCAATTGGGGGACTACAATGAGCAGTTCTTC.

V and J are TRBV2 and TRBJ1-2; no definite D call. Trimming cost V 5 bases and J 7 bases, with 14 bases left between them. The CDR3 runs to 13 residues. CDR1 and CDR2 from the germline V gene are SNHLY and FYNNEI. The DNA of the CDR3 is TGTGCCAGCAGTTCCCGGCTCAGTACTGGCTACACCTTC. Amino acid sequence: CASSSRLSTGYTF.

The chain combines TRBV6-1 with TRBJ2-1; weak D call: TRBD2 (7 bases). The CDR3 totals 14 residues. In germline, CDR1 is MNHNS, CDR2 SASEGT. Trimming took 8 bases from V and 1 from J, leaving 12 bases between them. This CDR3 is CASGGGRSYNEQFF. CDR3 coding DNA: TGTGCCAGCGGGGGGGGCCGTTCCTACAATGAGCAGTTCTTC.

This clonotype was counted only a few times. The chain carries TRBV6-5 and TRBJ2-4; TRBD1 aligns across 9 bases. Trimming removed 8 bases from V and 4 bases from J; junction bases left unmatched: 3. The germline V gene has CDR1 MNHEY and CDR2 SVGAGI. The CDR3 is 13 amino acids. CDR3 nucleotides: TGTGCCAGCCGTGGGACAGGGAAAAACATTCAGTACTTC. Translated: CASRGTGKNIQYF.

This clonotype showed up just a few times. As DNA, the CDR3 is TGCAGTGCTGGAAGGACAGGGGGTATACCGTATGGCTACACCTTC. As protein: CSAGRTGGIPYGYTF. This chain links TRBV20-1 with TRBJ1-2; 10 positions agree with TRBD1. The CDR3 consists of 15 residues. The V segment lost 5 bases and the J segment 5 bases; nucleotides outside the gene matches: 11. Germline loops: CDR1 DFQATT, CDR2 SNEGSKA (reference sequence).

V gene TRBV12-3 or TRBV12-4 combines with J gene TRBJ2-2; a possible D gene is TRBD2 (6 bases). Trimming took off 6 bases at V and 5 bases at J, with 16 bases between the two ends. The CDR3 is 15 residues long. The CDR3: CASSRGGVATGELFF. The DNA for the CDR3 is TGTGCCAGCAGCCGAGGCGGGGTTGCGACCGGGGAGCTGTTTTTT.

The rearrangement links TRBV20-1 to TRBJ1-5; 9 bases fit TRBD1. The ends lost 5 bases at V and 5 bases at J; junction bases unmatched: 7. The CDR3 runs 14 residues. Germline CDR1 is DFQATT and CDR2 is SNEGSKA (reference sequence). The CDR3 reads CSAARTGADQPQHF. Written as DNA, the CDR3 is TGCAGTGCTGCCCGGACAGGGGCCGATCAGCCCCAGCATTTT.

The chain uses TRBV7-9 and TRBJ2-3; D is ambiguous. The CDR3 sequence is 15 residues long. CDR1 and CDR2 (germline): SEHNR, FQNEAQ (reference sequence). V lost 5 bases and J 3 bases, leaving 15 bases between the germline ends. The CDR3 spells CASSLHSDGTDTQYF. In nucleotides, the CDR3 is TGTGCCAGCAGCCTTCACTCAGATGGGACAGATACGCAGTATTTT. Filled out from reference TRBV7-9 and TRBJ2-3, the complete variable domain reads DTGVSQNPRHKITKRGQNVTFRCDPISEHNRLYWYRQTLGQGPEFLTYFQNEAQLEKSRLLSDRFSAERPKGSFSTLEIQRTEQGDSAMYLCASSLHSDGTDTQYFGPGTRLTVL.

This clonotype was counted a single time. This chain links TRBV7-9 with TRBJ1-2, with a tentative D call TRBD1 (6 bases). The CDR3 consists of 16 residues. V lost 2 bases and J lost 0, with 13 bases in between. The germline V gene has CDR1 SEHNR and CDR2 FQNEAQ (reference sequence). CDR3 sequence: CASSLMTGKPNYGYTF. The CDR3 DNA is TGTGCCAGCAGCTTAATGACAGGAAAACCTAACTATGGCTACACCTTC.

The CDR3 loop is CASSYYSGGYEQYF. Written as DNA, the CDR3 is TGTGCCAGCAGTTACTACTCGGGAGGGTACGAGCAGTACTTC. The chain joins TRBV6-2 or TRBV6-3 to TRBJ2-7, with TRBD2 matching 8 bases. V was clipped by 1 base and J by 4 bases; unmatched bases: 3. The V gene's germline CDR1 is MNHEY and CDR2 SVGEGT. This CDR3 has 14 amino acids.

J is TRBJ2-1 and V is TRBV7-2, with 11 bases identical to TRBD1. The J segment lost 4 bases and the V segment lost 2 bases, leaving 7 bases of the junction unmatched. The CDR3 loop spans 17 amino acids. The germline CDR1 and CDR2 sequences are SGHTA and FQGNSA. Written as DNA, the CDR3 is TGTGCCAGCAGCTTACAGGCCGGGACAGGGGGATACAATGAGCAGTTCTTC. It specifies CASSLQAGTGGYNEQFF. Full variable domain (rest looked up from reference TRBV7-2 and TRBJ2-1): GAGVSQSPSNKVTEKGKDVELRCDPISGHTALYWYRQSLGQGLEFLIYFQGNSAPDKSGLPSDRFSAERTGGSVSTLTIQRTQQEDSAVYLCASSLQAGTGGYNEQFFGPGTRLTVL.

This chain joins TRBV20-1 and TRBJ2-1; 12 nucleotides agree with TRBD2. In germline, CDR1 is DFQATT, CDR2 SNEGSKA (reference sequence). The CDR3 contains 15 residues. V lost 6 bases, J lost 4 bases, and 7 bases stayed unmatched. CDR3 bases: TGCAGTGCACCTAAACTAGCGGGAGGTTACAATGAGCAGTTCTTC. Its translation is CSAPKLAGGYNEQFF.

CDR3 in amino acids: CASSLDPLAGAYNEQFF. CDR3 nucleotides: TGTGCCAGCAGTCTAGACCCCCTAGCGGGAGCCTACAATGAGCAGTTCTTC. The V call is TRBV4-2, the J call TRBJ2-1; TRBD2 aligns across 10 bases. This CDR3 has 17 residues. Germline CDR1 is LGHNA and CDR2 is YNFKEQ. The trim removed 6 bases at V and 2 bases at J, leaving 10 bases unmatched.

The rearrangement uses TRBV11-2 and TRBJ1-2; D perhaps matches TRBD1 (6 bases). This CDR3 region has 16 residues. V was cut by 3 bases and J by 2 bases, with 16 bases left in between. CDR1 SGHAT and CDR2 FQNNGV come from the germline V gene. This CDR3 is CASSLGGLRGNYGYTF. In DNA form, the CDR3 reads TGTGCCAGCAGCTTGGGGGGCCTGCGCGGGAACTATGGCTACACCTTC.

This clonotype was observed a handful of times. This rearrangement joins TRBV6-5 to TRBJ1-2; perhaps TRBD1 as D (5 bases). Trimming took off 2 bases at V and 3 bases at J, with 13 bases between the two ends. Germline V lookup: CDR1 MNHEY, CDR2 SVGAGI. The CDR3 consists of 15 residues. In nucleotides, the CDR3 is TGTGCCAGCAGTTACAGCGGGGGACGTGACTATGGCTACACCTTC. It translates to CASSYSGGRDYGYTF.

As DNA, the CDR3 is TGTGCCAGCAGCGGACCGAATGGACTAGCGGCATCAGATACGCAGTATTTT. Protein product: CASSGPNGLAASDTQYF. This chain connects TRBV7-2 to TRBJ2-3; 10 bases agree with TRBD2. The CDR3 covers 17 residues. The junction had 12 bases not matched to a gene; V was cut back by 5 bases and J by 4 bases. CDR1 and CDR2 from the germline V gene are SGHTA and FQGNSA.

V is TRBV13 and J is TRBJ1-6; tentative D call: TRBD1 (5 bases). The ends were cut back, 5 bases at V and 10 bases at J, with 27 bases in the middle. The CDR3 contains 18 residues. The germline V gene has CDR1 PRHDT and CDR2 FYEKMQ (reference sequence). CDR3 bases: TGTGCCAGCAGCCATCGAGCCCGAGGCCGGGCCGGGGGATCACCCCTCCACTTT. It is translated as CASSHRARGRAGGSPLHF.